The entry that follows covers one T cell receptor (beta chain) sequence. It lacks a known antigen. Just one base apart from a much larger clone, this may be a read error. The data are from a study of CD8+CD57+ T cells in acquired aplastic anemia (dated by TCRdb to the late 2010s). For the wider study: On average, sorted CD4+ and CD8+ cells yielded around 3.5 ug of extracted DNA, with a range of roughly 0.17 to 30 ug. A CD8+CD57+ expansion meant a frequency higher than the mean frequency seen in healthy subjects.

V drops 5 bases and J drops 8 bases, leaving 9 bases in between. Taken from cysteine to phenylalanine, the CDR3 has 11 residues. Only the CDR3 DNA is retained, 33 bases long and in frame from the first base. CDR1 is given as SGHTA and CDR2 as FQGNSA, both from the germline V gene. The research as a whole found: Approximately 31 CD8+ CDR3 sequences were found in both patients and controls but appeared to be highly expressed in patients and within the immunodominant clones of the patients. Patients and healthy controls showed no significant difference in CD8+ Simpson's diversity (P=0.060).

Patients chosen for sequencing had shown expansion of CD8+CD57+ cells by flow cytometry. Every patient had severe acquired aplastic anemia, diagnosed using the International Study of Aplastic Anemia and Agranulocytosis and Camitta criteria. No therapy had been received by the patients at the time of blood sampling. TCR repertoires of sorted CD4+ and CD8+ blood T cells from severe aplastic anemia patients and healthy subjects were deep-sequenced in the study. Patients were enrolled under clinicaltrials.gov protocols 00001620, 01623167, 00001397, 00071045, 00081523 and 00961064 in the USA. Ficoll-Paque density gradient centrifugation was used to isolate peripheral blood mononuclear cells. Before DNA extraction, CD4+ and CD8+ T cells were sorted with FACS or magnetic beads. Genomic DNA was used as template for profiling of TCR beta VDJ combinations and CDR3 sequences. TCR repertoire sequencing was run on an Illumina HiSeq 2000. Concerning the study's data processing: TRBV/TRBJ rearrangement plots, CDR3 size and DJ length profiles, and Simpson's diversity index were used to evaluate the repertoires. The most abundant DNA sequence in the deep sequencing data was taken as the immunodominant clone. CDR3 amino acid sequences were screened for sharing across subjects and compared with published repertoires and the VDJdb database. TCRdb passed the public sequencing reads through fastp at Q25 and MiXCR, retaining productive beta sequences. Each record represents a unique CDR3 protein, reported with the most common genes and DNA among its rows. These V and J calls originate from TCRdb's pipeline instead of the authors' own analysis. Recorded for this sample are over 150,000 distinct CDR3 sequences; 40% to 55% of them occurred a single time. The ten most abundant clones make up around 3% of the sample.

This chain is built from TRBV7-2 and TRBJ1-1; the D gene is perhaps TRBD1, on 6 matching bases. Source material: sorted CD4+, CD8+, or CD8+CD57+ T cells (not recorded which) from PBMCs. This clonotype originated in a human donor with aplastic anemia. In nucleotides, the sequence is TGTGCCAGCAGCCGCGACAGGGAAGCTTTCTTT. This codes for CASSRDREAFF.